The 15 T cell receptor beta chains below come from one sample, sequenced in a study of preoperative IRX-2 immunotherapy in early breast cancer. Using immunoSEQ multiplex PCR, the repertoire was profiled, and TCRdb retains in-frame clones only, with some absent. The table has some 22,000 clones, more than 80% seen once. Treatment noted: preoperative locoregional IRX-2 cytokine immunotherapy. This material consisted of tumor tissue, taken after IRX-2 immunotherapy. These receptor sequences come from a human donor with breast cancer.

The chain recombines TRBV5-4 with TRBJ1-2; a possible D gene is TRBD1 (6 bases). V lost 4 bases, J lost 4 bases, and 11 bases lay in between. Germline CDR1 and CDR2: SGHNT and YYREEE (reference sequence). The CDR3 totals 13 residues. This CDR3 is CASSITGSYGYTF. Here the CDR3 DNA reads TGTGCCAGCAGCATAACAGGGAGCTATGGCTACACCTTC.

This clone turned up a few times. The chain employs TRBV10-3 and TRBJ2-5; 11 bases map to TRBD2. CDR1 is ENHRY, CDR2 SYGVKD, per germline. CDR3 length: 14 amino acids. V lost 9 bases to trimming and J lost 5 bases; unmatched junction nucleotides: 8. The CDR3 DNA follows: TGTGCCATATCTCCGGGACTAGCGGTGGAGACCCAGTACTTC. It encodes CAISPGLAVETQYF.

The V gene is TRBV6-4, the J gene TRBJ2-7; TRBD1 matches at 7 bases. Germline CDR1 and CDR2: MRHNA and SNTAGT. The V segment lost 6 bases and the J segment 3 bases; nucleotides outside the gene matches: 14. The CDR3 is made up of 16 amino acids. CDR3 region: CASRNGQRQGLYEQYF. DNA of the CDR3: TGTGCCAGCAGAAACGGACAAAGACAGGGTCTCTACGAGCAGTACTTC.

The chain carries TRBV2 and TRBJ2-7; TRBD2 aligns across 15 bases. Trimming removed 6 bases from V and 0 bases from J; junction bases left unmatched: 15. CDR3 length: 20 residues. In germline, CDR1 is SNHLY, CDR2 FYNNEI. CDR3 DNA: TGTGCCAGCAGGGGGCGTCCGGGACTAGCGGGAGGAGGGGCCTCCTACGAGCAGTACTTC. Protein sequence: CASRGRPGLAGGGASYEQYF.

The V and J genes are TRBV15 and TRBJ1-4; a weak D match, TRBD1 (5 bases). The CDR3 runs 17 residues. CDR1 and CDR2 (germline): LNHNV, YYDKDF (reference sequence). V was trimmed by 0 bases and J by 0 bases, leaving 11 bases between them. CDR3 amino acids: CATSRDQGFATNEKLFF. The CDR3 bases are TGTGCCACCAGCAGAGACCAGGGCTTTGCAACTAATGAAAAACTGTTTTTT.

The chain links TRBV5-1 to TRBJ2-2, with TRBD1 matching over 9 bases. The CDR3 has 15 amino acids. Germline V gene data show CDR1 as SGHRS and CDR2 as YFSETQ. V was pared by 1 base and J by 7 bases, with 5 bases of the junction left unmatched. The chain's CDR3 is CASSLTGGQGGELFF. The CDR3 DNA sequence: TGCGCCAGCAGCTTGACAGGGGGCCAAGGCGGGGAGCTGTTTTTT.

The rearrangement uses TRBV9 and TRBJ2-5; 11 nucleotides agree with TRBD2. Germline V gene sequence: CDR1 SGDLS, CDR2 YYNGEE. The CDR3 runs 17 residues. The ends lost 4 bases at V and 1 base at J; junction bases unmatched: 9. The CDR3 protein is CASSPLLAGVVQETQYF. The CDR3 DNA follows: TGTGCCAGCAGCCCTCTACTAGCGGGAGTAGTCCAAGAGACCCAGTACTTC.

The chain links TRBV29-1 to TRBJ1-2; tentative D call: TRBD1 (5 bases). Germline assignment: CDR1 SQVTM and CDR2 ANQGSEA. V dropped 0 bases and J dropped 5 bases, with 10 bases sitting between them. The CDR3 loop spans 13 amino acids. Here the CDR3 reads CSVEERGRYGYTF. The DNA of the CDR3 is TGCAGCGTTGAAGAGAGGGGTAGATATGGCTACACCTTC.

The J gene is TRBJ2-3, the V gene TRBV7-2; TRBD2 matches 16 bases. Trimming removed 4 bases from V and 7 bases from J; junction bases left unmatched: 8. CDR3 length equals 17 residues. Looked up from germline, CDR1 is SGHTA and CDR2 is FQGNSA. The CDR3 bases are TGTGCCAGCAGCTCGGGAGGGACTAGCGGGGGGGGCAATACGCAGTATTTT. Protein: CASSSGGTSGGGNTQYF.

The chain employs TRBV2 and TRBJ2-2; 7 bases fit TRBD2. Germline values: CDR1 SNHLY, CDR2 FYNNEI. The CDR3 loop spans 16 amino acids. V was clipped by 4 bases and J by 0 bases; unmatched bases: 5. The chain's CDR3 is CASSGGTTANTGELFF. The CDR3 DNA sequence: TGTGCCAGCAGTGGGGGGACTACCGCGAACACCGGGGAGCTGTTTTTT.

V usage is TRBV21-1 and J usage is TRBJ1-5; the table names TRBD1, a call not compared with the DNA. TRBV21-1 is a pseudogene segment. The CDR3 is made up of 16 amino acids. The CDR3 bases are TGTGCCAGCAGCAAACTTAAGGGGTTATACAATCAGCCCCAGCATTTT. The encoded protein is CASSKLKGLYNQPQHF.

This chain uses TRBV28 with TRBJ1-2; no firm D call. This CDR3 region has 15 residues. Germline loops: CDR1 MDHEN, CDR2 SYDVKM. Trimming took off 7 bases at V and 0 bases at J, with 15 bases between the two ends. The CDR3: CASNKDWEANYGYTF. The CDR3 DNA is TGTGCCAGCAACAAGGACTGGGAAGCTAACTATGGCTACACCTTC.

This clone was seen only a few times. The J gene is TRBJ2-7, the V gene TRBV4-1; 16 bases match TRBD2. After removal of 5 bases from V and 7 bases from J, the junction contained 8 bases not matched to a gene. Germline loops: CDR1 MGHRA, CDR2 YSYEKL. This CDR3 contains 16 residues. Here the CDR3 DNA reads TGCGCCAGCAGCATTAGACCGGGACTAGCGGGAGGGGAGCAGTACTTC. Translation: CASSIRPGLAGGEQYF.

V is TRBV29-1 and J is TRBJ1-1; no definite D call. CDR3 length equals 13 residues. Deletions cut 0 bases from V and 0 bases from J, with 5 bases between. CDR1 is SQVTM, CDR2 ANQGSEA, per germline. In DNA form, the CDR3 reads TGCAGCGTTGAAGAACACATGAACACTGAAGCTTTCTTT. Translation gives CSVEEHMNTEAFF.

The chain employs TRBV19 and TRBJ2-7; D is perhaps TRBD2 (5 bases). The germline gives CDR1 LNHDA, CDR2 SQIVND (reference sequence). The V and J ends lost 3 bases and 1 base respectively, with 16 bases between them. This CDR3 is 16 amino acids long. The CDR3 sequence: CASSIRSGAVSYEQYF. For the CDR3, the DNA is TGTGCCAGTAGTATCAGGAGCGGTGCTGTATCCTACGAGCAGTACTTC.